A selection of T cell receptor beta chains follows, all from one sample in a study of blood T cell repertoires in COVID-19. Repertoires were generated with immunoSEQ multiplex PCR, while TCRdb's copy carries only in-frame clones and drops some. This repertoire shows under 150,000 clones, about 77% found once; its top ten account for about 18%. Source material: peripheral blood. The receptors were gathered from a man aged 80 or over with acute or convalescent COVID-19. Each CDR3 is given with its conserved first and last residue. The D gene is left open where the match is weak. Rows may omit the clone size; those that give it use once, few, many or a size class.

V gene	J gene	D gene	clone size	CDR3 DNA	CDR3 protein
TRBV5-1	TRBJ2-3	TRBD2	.	TGCGCCAGCAAGGGCGGGGGGGCCTCGGATACGCAGTATTTT	CASKGGGASDTQYF
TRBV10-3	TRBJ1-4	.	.	TGTGCCATCAGTGATGACAGGGAAAAACTGTTTTTT	CAISDDREKLFF
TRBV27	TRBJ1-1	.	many	TGTGCCAGCAGTTTGGCCAGGGTGAACACTGAAGCTTTCTTT	CASSLARVNTEAFF
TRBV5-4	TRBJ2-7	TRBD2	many	TGTGCCAGCAGCTTGGGGTCGGGGCGGGGGGAAATCTACGAGCAGTACTTC	CASSLGSGRGEIYEQYF
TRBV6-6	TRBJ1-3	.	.	TGTGCCAGCAGTCCAATTCGGACAGCAATCTCTGGAAACACCATATATTTT	CASSPIRTAISGNTIYF
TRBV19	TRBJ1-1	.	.	TGTGCCAGTAGTATGGGGCTCGGACAGCCGAACACTGAAGCTTTCTTT	CASSMGLGQPNTEAFF
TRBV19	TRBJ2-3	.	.	TGTGCCAGTAGACGGGCGGGTACGCAGTATTTT	CASRRAGTQYF
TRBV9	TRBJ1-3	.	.	TGTGCCAGCAGCGCAGAAGGAAACACCATATATTTT	CASSAEGNTIYF
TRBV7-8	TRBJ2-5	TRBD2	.	TGTGCCAGCAGCCTCGGACTAGTTGCTTTCCAAGAGACCCAGTACTTC	CASSLGLVAFQETQYF
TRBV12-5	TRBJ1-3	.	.	TGTGCTAGCGCCGCAGGGGTTGGAAACACCATATATTTT	CASAAGVGNTIYF
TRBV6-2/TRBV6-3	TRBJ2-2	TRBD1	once	TGTGCCAGCAGTGTGAATACAGGGGGCGCAACCGGGGAGCTGTTTTTT	CASSVNTGGATGELFF
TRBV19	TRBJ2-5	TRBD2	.	TGTGCCAGTAGCAGCGGGGTAATGGAGACCCAGTACTTC	CASSSGVMETQYF
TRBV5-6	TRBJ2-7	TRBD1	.	TGTGCCAGCAGCTTTACCGGGACAGGGGAAATATTTTCCTACGAGCAGTACTTC	CASSFTGTGEIFSYEQYF
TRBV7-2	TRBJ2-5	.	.	TGTGCCAGCAGCTTCCTGGGGGGGGGCTTACAAGAGACCCAGTACTTC	CASSFLGGGLQETQYF
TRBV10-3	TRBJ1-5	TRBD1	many	TGTGCCATCAGTGAGTCAGGGGGCGTCAATCAGCCCCAGCATTTT	CAISESGGVNQPQHF
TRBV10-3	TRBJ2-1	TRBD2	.	TGTGCCATCGGGGGACTAGCCTCCTACAATGAGCAGTTCTTC	CAIGGLASYNEQFF
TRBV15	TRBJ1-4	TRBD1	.	TGTGCCACCGCTGACAGGGCTCGGTCTAATGAAAAACTGTTTTTT	CATADRARSNEKLFF
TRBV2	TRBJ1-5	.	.	TGTGCCAGCAGTGAATTGCGAAACTATCAGCCCCAGCATTTT	CASSELRNYQPQHF
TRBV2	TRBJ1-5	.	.	TGTGCCAGCCGGGGTTATGACAATCAGCCCCAGCATTTT	CASRGYDNQPQHF
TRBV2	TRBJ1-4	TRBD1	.	TGTGCCAGCAACAGGGGCAATGAAAAACTGTTTTTT	CASNRGNEKLFF
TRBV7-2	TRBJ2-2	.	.	TGTGCCAGCAGCTTAGAGGGGCGGTACACCGGGGAGCTGTTTTTT	CASSLEGRYTGELFF
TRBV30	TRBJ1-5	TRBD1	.	TGTGCCTGGACCACAGGGGGCGCGGGCAATCAGCCCCAGCATTTT	CAWTTGGAGNQPQHF
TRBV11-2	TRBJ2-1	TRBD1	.	TGTGCCAGCAGCTTCTATCAGACAGGGTCCGATGAGCAGTTCTTC	CASSFYQTGSDEQFF
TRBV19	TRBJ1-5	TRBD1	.	TGTGCCAGTAGTATCGGGACAGGTATCCCTAGTCAGCCCCAGCATTTT	CASSIGTGIPSQPQHF
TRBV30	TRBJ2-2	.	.	TGTGCCTGGAGCGCAGCGCTTCCCGGGGTGAACACCGGGGAGCTGTTTTTT	CAWSAALPGVNTGELFF
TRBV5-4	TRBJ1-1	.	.	TGTGCCAGCAGCTTACAGGGAGTTAACACTGAAGCTTTCTTT	CASSLQGVNTEAFF
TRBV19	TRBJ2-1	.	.	TGTGCCAGTAGCACCTACCCTTGGGGGGGGCAAGCGGGTGAGCAGTTCTTC	CASSTYPWGGQAGEQFF
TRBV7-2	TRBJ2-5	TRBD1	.	TGTGCCAGCAGTTATACCACGGGACAGGGGCAGGAGACCCAGTACTTC	CASSYTTGQGQETQYF
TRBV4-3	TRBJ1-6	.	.	TGCGCCAGCAGCCCAGTGGAGGCCGTCGGATCACCCCTCCACTTT	CASSPVEAVGSPLHF
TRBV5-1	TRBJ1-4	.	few	TGCGCCAGCAGCCAGGACTCGACTAATGAAAAACTGTTTTTT	CASSQDSTNEKLFF
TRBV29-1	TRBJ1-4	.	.	TGCAGCGTCTCAACAGGGACTGAAAAACTGTTTTTT	CSVSTGTEKLFF
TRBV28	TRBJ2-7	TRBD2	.	TGTGCCAGCGGGACTAGTTCCCCCCAGCAGTACTTC	CASGTSSPQQYF
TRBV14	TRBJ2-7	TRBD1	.	TGTGCCAGCAGCCAACTTGGACAGGGAAACTACGAGCAGTACTTC	CASSQLGQGNYEQYF
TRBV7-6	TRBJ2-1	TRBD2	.	TGTGCCAGCAGCAGGACTAGCGGGGGTACCTACAATGAGCAGTTCTTC	CASSRTSGGTYNEQFF
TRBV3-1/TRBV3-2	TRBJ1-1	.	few	TGTGCCAGCAGCCAAGATTTGCGAGCTGAAGCTTTCTTT	CASSQDLRAEAFF
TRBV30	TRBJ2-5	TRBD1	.	TGTGCCTGGAGTAGGGGACAGGGCCAAGAGACCCAGTACTTC	CAWSRGQGQETQYF
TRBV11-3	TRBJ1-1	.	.	TGTGCCAGCAGCTTAGGAACAGGAAGGGGGAGCACTGAAGCTTTCTTT	CASSLGTGRGSTEAFF
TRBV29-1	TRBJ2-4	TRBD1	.	TGCAGCGACCGGGACAGGGGGGCCATTCAGTACTTC	CSDRDRGAIQYF
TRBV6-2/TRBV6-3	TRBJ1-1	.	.	TGTGCCAGCAGTATCCCTCGGGGGAACACTGAAGCTTTCTTT	CASSIPRGNTEAFF
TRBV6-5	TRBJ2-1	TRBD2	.	TGTGCCAGCAGTTACGGCGGGGGGGCCTACAATGAGCAGTTCTTC	CASSYGGGAYNEQFF